The rows below give T cell receptor beta chains drawn from one sample of a study of T-cell memory formation after mild COVID-19. In TCRdb, the 5' RACE reads were re-called with MiXCR into one record per CDR3 protein. Found here are about 560,000 distinct CDR3 sequences, 17% of them singletons; the top ten hold around 8.1%. Source material: PBMCs or a T cell subset sorted from them (not recorded which). The receptors were gathered from an adult woman who had mild COVID-19 (a few samples of this study predate the infection). Cell type and time point are not known. Both conserved end residues are part of each CDR3.

TRBV4-2	TRBJ2-5	13	CASSQGLRETQYF
TRBV18	TRBJ2-3	16	CASSLMSSGSADTQYF
TRBV29-1	TRBJ2-3	12	CSAQRITDTQYF
TRBV7-9	TRBJ2-1	16	CASSFIRAGSHNEQFF
TRBV7-2	TRBJ1-1	13	CASRFVRNTEAFF
TRBV24-1	TRBJ1-1	14	CATSETGGETEAFF
TRBV7-2	TRBJ1-1	15	CASSLTGLSYTEAFF
TRBV6-5	TRBJ1-1	15	CASRSGGSGDTEAFF
TRBV20-1	TRBJ2-3	14	CSAPEGGPTDTQYF
TRBV9	TRBJ2-1	16	CASSVVPESTNNEQFF
TRBV7-9	TRBJ1-1	16	CASSLAGQGWNTEAFF
TRBV13	TRBJ2-5	16	CASSLSYGQGTKTQYF
TRBV12-3/TRBV12-4	TRBJ1-1	14	CASSSGIGDTEAFF
TRBV9	TRBJ2-7	15	CASSVEPGETVEQYF
TRBV30	TRBJ2-1	13	CAWSLGQNLEQFF
TRBV7-3	TRBJ2-5	17	CASSLSPPSAGEETQYF